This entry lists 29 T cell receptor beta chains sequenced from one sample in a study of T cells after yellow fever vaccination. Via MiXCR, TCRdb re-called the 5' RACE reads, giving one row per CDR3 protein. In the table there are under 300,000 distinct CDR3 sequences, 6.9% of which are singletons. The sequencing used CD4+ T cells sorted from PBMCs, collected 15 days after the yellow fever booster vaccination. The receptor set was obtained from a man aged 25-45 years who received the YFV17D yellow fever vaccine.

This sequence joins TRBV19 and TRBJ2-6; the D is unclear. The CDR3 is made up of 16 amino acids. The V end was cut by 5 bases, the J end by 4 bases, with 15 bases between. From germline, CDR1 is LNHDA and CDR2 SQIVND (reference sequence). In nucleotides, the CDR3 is TGTGCCAGTAGTTTGCCAATCCAGGAGGGGGCCAACGTCCTGACTTTC. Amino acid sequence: CASSLPIQEGANVLTF.

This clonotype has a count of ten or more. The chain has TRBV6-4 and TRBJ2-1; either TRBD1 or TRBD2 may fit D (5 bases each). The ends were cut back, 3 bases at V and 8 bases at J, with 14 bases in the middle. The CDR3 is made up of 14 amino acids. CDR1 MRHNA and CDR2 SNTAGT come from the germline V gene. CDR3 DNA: TGTGCCAGCAGTGAAGAGGCAGGGAGCTATGAGCAGTTCTTC. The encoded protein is CASSEEAGSYEQFF.

The CDR3 region is CASSQDQWPNYGYTF. CDR3 nucleotide sequence: TGCGCCAGCAGCCAAGATCAGTGGCCCAACTATGGCTACACCTTC. The V call is TRBV4-3, the J call TRBJ1-2; no firm D call. The ends were cut back, 0 bases at V and 2 bases at J, with 10 bases in the middle. This CDR3 is 15 amino acids long. From germline, CDR1 is LGHNA and CDR2 YSLEER.

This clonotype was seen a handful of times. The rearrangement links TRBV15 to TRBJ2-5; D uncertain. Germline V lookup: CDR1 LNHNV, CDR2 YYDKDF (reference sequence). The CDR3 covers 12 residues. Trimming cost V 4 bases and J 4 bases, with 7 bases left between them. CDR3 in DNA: TGTGCCACCAGCACTTCCTCAGAGACCCAGTACTTC. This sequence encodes CATSTSSETQYF. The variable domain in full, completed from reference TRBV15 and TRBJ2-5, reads DAMVIQNPRYQVTQFGKPVTLSCSQTLNHNVMYWYQQKSSQAPKLLFHYYDKDFNNEADTPDNFQSRRPNTSFCFLDIRSPGLGDTAMYLCATSTSSETQYFGPGTRLLVL.

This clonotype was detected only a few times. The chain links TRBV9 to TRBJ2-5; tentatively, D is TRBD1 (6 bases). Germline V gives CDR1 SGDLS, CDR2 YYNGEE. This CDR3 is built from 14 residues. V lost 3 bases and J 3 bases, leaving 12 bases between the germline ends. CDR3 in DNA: TGTGCCAGCAGCGCAACAGGGATAAAAGAGACCCAGTACTTC. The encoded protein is CASSATGIKETQYF.

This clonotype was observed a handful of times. The CDR3 sequence: CASSPYLTSGGYTDTQYF. CDR3 coding DNA: TGTGCCAGCAGCCCTTATCTTACTAGCGGGGGATATACAGATACGCAGTATTTT. The chain recombines TRBV4-2 with TRBJ2-3; TRBD2 matches at 11 bases. Trimming removed 4 bases from V and 3 bases from J; junction bases left unmatched: 12. Germline V lookup: CDR1 LGHNA, CDR2 YNFKEQ. The CDR3 totals 18 residues.

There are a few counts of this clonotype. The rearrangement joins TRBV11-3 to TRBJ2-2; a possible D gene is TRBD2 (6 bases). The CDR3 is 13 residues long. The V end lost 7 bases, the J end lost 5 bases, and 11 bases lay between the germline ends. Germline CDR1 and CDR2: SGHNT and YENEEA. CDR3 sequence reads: CASTTGGTGELFF. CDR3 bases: TGTGCCAGCACTACTGGAGGGACCGGGGAGCTGTTTTTT.

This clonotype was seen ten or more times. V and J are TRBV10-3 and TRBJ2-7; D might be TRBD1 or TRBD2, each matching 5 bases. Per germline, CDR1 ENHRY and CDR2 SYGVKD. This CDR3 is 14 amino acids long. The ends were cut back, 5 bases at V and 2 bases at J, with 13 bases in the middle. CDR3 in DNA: TGTGCCATCAGTCCCCGGGACGGGACCTACGAGCAGTACTTC. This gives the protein CAISPRDGTYEQYF.

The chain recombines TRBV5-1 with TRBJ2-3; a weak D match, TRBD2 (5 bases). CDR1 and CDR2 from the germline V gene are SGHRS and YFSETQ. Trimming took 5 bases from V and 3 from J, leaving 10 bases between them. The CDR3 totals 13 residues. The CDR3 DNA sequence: TGCGCCAGCAGACTAGAGCAAACAGATACGCAGTATTTT. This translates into CASRLEQTDTQYF.

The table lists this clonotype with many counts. The CDR3 loop reads CASSPDNKFINQPQHF. Written as DNA, the CDR3 is TGTGCCAGCTCACCAGATAATAAGTTCATCAATCAGCCCCAGCATTTT. This chain uses TRBV18 with TRBJ1-5; the D is unclear. The CDR3 runs 16 residues. With 2 bases removed from V and 3 bases from J, the gap between germline ends came to 14 bases. Germline values: CDR1 KGHSH, CDR2 LQKENI.

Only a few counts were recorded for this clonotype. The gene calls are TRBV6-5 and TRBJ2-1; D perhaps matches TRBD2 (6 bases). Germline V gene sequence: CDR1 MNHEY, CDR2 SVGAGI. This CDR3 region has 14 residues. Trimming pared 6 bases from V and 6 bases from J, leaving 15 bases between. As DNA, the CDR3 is TGTGCCAGCAGCTCCCGCCGGGACTTCAATGAGCAGTTCTTC. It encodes CASSSRRDFNEQFF.

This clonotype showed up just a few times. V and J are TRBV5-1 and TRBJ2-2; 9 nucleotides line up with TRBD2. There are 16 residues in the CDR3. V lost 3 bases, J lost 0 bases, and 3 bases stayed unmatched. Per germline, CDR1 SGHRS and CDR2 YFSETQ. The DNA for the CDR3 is TGCGCCAGCAGCTACCTAGCGGGAACGAACACCGGGGAGCTGTTTTTT. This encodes CASSYLAGTNTGELFF.

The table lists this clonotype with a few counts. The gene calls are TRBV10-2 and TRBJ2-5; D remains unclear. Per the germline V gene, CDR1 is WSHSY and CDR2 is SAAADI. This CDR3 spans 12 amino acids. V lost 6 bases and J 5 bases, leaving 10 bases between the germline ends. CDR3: CASSPSPETQYF. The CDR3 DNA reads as TGCGCCAGCAGCCCTAGTCCGGAGACCCAGTACTTC.

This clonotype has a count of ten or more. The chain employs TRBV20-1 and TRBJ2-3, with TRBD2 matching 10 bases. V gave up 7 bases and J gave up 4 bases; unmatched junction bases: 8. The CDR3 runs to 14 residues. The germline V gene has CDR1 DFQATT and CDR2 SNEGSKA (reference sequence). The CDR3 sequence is CSVSGRAGADTQYF. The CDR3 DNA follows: TGCAGTGTAAGCGGGAGGGCCGGCGCAGATACGCAGTATTTT.

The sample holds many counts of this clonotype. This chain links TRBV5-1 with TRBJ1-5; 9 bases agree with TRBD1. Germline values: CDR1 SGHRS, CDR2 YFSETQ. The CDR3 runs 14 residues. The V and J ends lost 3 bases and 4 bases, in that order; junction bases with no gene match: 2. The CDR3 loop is CASSWGQGNQPQHF. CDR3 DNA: TGCGCCAGCAGCTGGGGACAGGGTAATCAGCCCCAGCATTTT.

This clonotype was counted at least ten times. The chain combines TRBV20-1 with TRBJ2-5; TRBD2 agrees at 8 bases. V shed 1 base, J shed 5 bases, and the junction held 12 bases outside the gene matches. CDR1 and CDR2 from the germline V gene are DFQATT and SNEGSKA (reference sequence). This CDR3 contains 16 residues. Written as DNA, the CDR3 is TGCAGTGCTAGAGGGACGGGAGGGCCTATGGGGGAGACCCAGTACTTC. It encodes CSARGTGGPMGETQYF.

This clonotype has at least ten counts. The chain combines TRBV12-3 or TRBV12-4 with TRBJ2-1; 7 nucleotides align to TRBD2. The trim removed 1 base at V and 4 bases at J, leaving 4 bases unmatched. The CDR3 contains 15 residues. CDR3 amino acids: CASSLGLAEYNEQFF. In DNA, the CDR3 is TGTGCCAGCAGTTTAGGTCTAGCGGAATACAATGAGCAGTTCTTC.

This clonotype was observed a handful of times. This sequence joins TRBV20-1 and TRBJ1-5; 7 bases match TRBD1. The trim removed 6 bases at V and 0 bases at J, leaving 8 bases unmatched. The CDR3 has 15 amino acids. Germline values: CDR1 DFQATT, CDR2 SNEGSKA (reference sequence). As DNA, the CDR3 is TGCAGTGCCCTAAACAGGGGCCCTAGCAATCAGCCCCAGCATTTT. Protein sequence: CSALNRGPSNQPQHF.

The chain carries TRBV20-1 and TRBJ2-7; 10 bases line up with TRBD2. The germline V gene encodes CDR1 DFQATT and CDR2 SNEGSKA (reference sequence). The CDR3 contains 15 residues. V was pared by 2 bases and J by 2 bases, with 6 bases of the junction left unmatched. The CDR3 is CSARLPLAGAYEQYF. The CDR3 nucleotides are TGCAGTGCTAGACTTCCGCTAGCGGGGGCCTACGAGCAGTACTTC.

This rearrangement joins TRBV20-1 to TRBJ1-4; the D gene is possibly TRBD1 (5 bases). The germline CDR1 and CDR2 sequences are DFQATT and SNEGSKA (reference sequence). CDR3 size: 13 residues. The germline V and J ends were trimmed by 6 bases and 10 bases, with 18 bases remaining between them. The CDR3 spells CSAPSASGGKLFF. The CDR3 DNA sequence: TGCAGTGCCCCTTCGGCCTCCGGGGGAAAACTGTTTTTT.

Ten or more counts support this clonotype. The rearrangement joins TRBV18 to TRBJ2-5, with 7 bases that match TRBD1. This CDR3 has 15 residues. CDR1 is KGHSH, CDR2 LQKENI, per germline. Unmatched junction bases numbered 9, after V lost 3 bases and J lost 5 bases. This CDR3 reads CASSPRTGGEETQYF. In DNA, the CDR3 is TGTGCCAGCTCACCTAGGACAGGCGGTGAGGAGACCCAGTACTTC.

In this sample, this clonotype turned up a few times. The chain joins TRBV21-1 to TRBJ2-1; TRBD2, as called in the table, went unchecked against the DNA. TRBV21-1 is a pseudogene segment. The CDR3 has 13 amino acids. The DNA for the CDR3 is TGTGCCAGCGGTAGCGGGAGGCCCAATGAGCAGTTCTTC. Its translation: CASGSGRPNEQFF.

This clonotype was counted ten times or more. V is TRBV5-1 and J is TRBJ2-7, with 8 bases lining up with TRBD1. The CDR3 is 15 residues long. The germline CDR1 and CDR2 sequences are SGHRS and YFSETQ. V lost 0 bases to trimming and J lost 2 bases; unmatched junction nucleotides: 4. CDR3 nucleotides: TGCGCCAGCAGCTTGGCCTTGGGACAGGCCTACGAGCAGTACTTC. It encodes CASSLALGQAYEQYF.

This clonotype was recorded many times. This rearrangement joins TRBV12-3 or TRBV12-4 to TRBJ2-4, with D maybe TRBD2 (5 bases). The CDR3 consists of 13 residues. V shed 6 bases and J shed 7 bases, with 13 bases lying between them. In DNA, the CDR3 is TGTGCCAGCAGACGTACTAGGGTCAACATTCAGTACTTC. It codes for CASRRTRVNIQYF.

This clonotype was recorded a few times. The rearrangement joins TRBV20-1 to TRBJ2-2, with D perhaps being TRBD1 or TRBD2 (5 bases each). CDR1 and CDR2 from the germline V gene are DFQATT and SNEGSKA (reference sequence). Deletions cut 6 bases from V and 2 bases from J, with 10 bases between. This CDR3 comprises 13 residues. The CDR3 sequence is CSARGSNTGELFF. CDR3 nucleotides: TGCAGTGCCCGGGGCAGTAACACCGGGGAGCTGTTTTTT.

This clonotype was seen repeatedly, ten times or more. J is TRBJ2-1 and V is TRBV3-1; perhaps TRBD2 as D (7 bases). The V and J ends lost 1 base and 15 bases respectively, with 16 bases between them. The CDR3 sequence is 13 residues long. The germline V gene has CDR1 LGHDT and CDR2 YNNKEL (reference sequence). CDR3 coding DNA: TGTGCCAGCAGCCAAGGGAGGGGGACTACGGTGTTCTTC. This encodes CASSQGRGTTVFF.

Written as DNA, the CDR3 is TGCAGGGCGGGGACAGGGAAAACAGATACGCAGTATTTT. Residues: CRAGTGKTDTQYF. The rearrangement links TRBV29-1 to TRBJ2-3; TRBD1 matches 9 bases. Germline V gives CDR1 SQVTM, CDR2 ANQGSEA. The CDR3 has 13 residues.

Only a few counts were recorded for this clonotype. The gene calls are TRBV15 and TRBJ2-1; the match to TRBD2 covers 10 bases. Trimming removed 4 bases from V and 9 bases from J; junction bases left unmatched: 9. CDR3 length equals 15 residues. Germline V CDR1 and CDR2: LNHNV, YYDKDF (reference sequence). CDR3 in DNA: TGTGCCACCAGCACAGCGGGAGGGCCGATCGGTGAGCAGTTCTTC. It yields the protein CATSTAGGPIGEQFF. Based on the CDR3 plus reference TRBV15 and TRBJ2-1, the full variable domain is DAMVIQNPRYQVTQFGKPVTLSCSQTLNHNVMYWYQQKSSQAPKLLFHYYDKDFNNEADTPDNFQSRRPNTSFCFLDIRSPGLGDTAMYLCATSTAGGPIGEQFFGPGTRLTVL.

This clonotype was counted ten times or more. CDR3 region: CSARDATAGYGYTF. CDR3 sequence (DNA): TGCAGTGCTAGAGACGCGACAGCAGGCTATGGCTACACCTTC. The V gene is TRBV20-1, the J gene TRBJ1-2; the D gene is possibly TRBD1 (5 bases). This CDR3 is 14 amino acids long. V dropped 0 bases and J dropped 4 bases, with 12 bases sitting between them. Germline CDR1 DFQATT, CDR2 SNEGSKA (reference sequence).